Shown below are 18 T cell receptor beta chains from a single sample sequenced in a study of early T cells in non-severe SARS-CoV-2 infection. TCRdb reprocessed the 5' RACE reads with MiXCR, giving one entry per CDR3 protein. This sample carries more than 75,000 distinct CDR3 sequences, around 13% of them seen once, and the ten largest clones take roughly 6%. What was sequenced was whole blood. These receptor sequences come from an adult who was a healthcare worker with PCR-confirmed SARS-CoV-2 infection or an uninfected control (not recorded which).

This clonotype was detected ten times or more. The chain carries TRBV25-1 and TRBJ2-2; unclear D gene. Looked up from germline, CDR1 is MGHDK and CDR2 is SYGVNS. This CDR3 is built from 12 residues. Trimming shortened V by 5 bases and J by 2 bases, and 3 bases separated the two germline ends. CDR3 sequence reads: CASSTNTGELFF. CDR3 DNA sequence: TGTGCCAGCAGTACTAACACCGGGGAGCTGTTTTTT.

This clonotype was counted only a few times. A junction end diverges from the germline sequence, so it may reflect a read error. The chain combines TRBV28 with TRBJ1-6; 7 positions agree with TRBD1. CDR1 is MDHEN and CDR2 is SYDVKM in the germline V gene. This CDR3 contains 11 residues. The CDR3 loop is CASSYAGTARF. In nucleotides, the CDR3 is TGTGCCAGCAGTTATGCTGGGACAGCGAGATTT.

In this sample, this clonotype turned up many times. V gene TRBV28 combines with J gene TRBJ1-2, with 9 bases lining up with TRBD1. This CDR3 has 15 amino acids. CDR1 is MDHEN and CDR2 is SYDVKM in the germline V gene. Trimming cost V 8 bases and J 5 bases; bases outside gene matches: 12. CDR3 DNA sequence: TGTGCCAGCCGTCTTTATATGGGGACAGGGTATGGCTACACCTTC. Protein: CASRLYMGTGYGYTF.

This clonotype has only a few counts. V and J are TRBV28 and TRBJ2-7, with unresolved D. The CDR3 runs to 14 residues. Germline CDR1 MDHEN, CDR2 SYDVKM. The ends were cut back, 6 bases at V and 5 bases at J, with 17 bases in the middle. The CDR3 DNA sequence: TGTGCCAGCAGGCCCCAGGTGATTTGGGACGAGCAGTACTTC. The encoded protein is CASRPQVIWDEQYF.

This clonotype has more than one count but fewer than ten. The chain combines TRBV5-1 with TRBJ2-7, with D perhaps matching TRBD1 (6 bases). There are 16 residues in the CDR3. The germline V and J ends were trimmed by 2 bases and 3 bases, with 18 bases remaining between them. The germline V gene has CDR1 SGHRS and CDR2 YFSETQ. CDR3 nucleotide sequence: TGCGCCAGCAGCTTATACAGGGTAACCGAGGGCTACGAGCAGTACTTC. Translation: CASSLYRVTEGYEQYF.

This rearrangement joins TRBV30 to TRBJ2-7, with D perhaps matching TRBD2 (5 bases). Germline V CDR1 and CDR2: GTSNPN, SVGIG (reference sequence). CDR3 length equals 12 residues. Trimming cost V 2 bases and J 2 bases, with 7 bases left between them. DNA of the CDR3: TGTGCCTGGAGTCACGGGACCTACGAGCAGTACTTC. This sequence encodes CAWSHGTYEQYF. The full variable domain, completed using reference TRBV30 and TRBJ2-7, is SQTIHQWPATLVQPVGSPLSLECTVEGTSNPNLYWYRQAAGRGLQLLFYSVGIGQISSEVPQNLSASRPQDRQFILSSKKLLLSDSGFYLCAWSHGTYEQYFGPGTRLTVT.

The V and J genes are TRBV12-3 or TRBV12-4 and TRBJ1-6; maybe TRBD1 (5 bases). The CDR3 extends over 14 amino acids. The V end was cut by 7 bases, the J end by 8 bases, with 15 bases between. CDR3 amino acids: CASTSPRGDSPLHF. Here the CDR3 DNA reads TGTGCCAGCACCTCACCCCGAGGGGATTCACCCCTCCACTTT.

This chain connects TRBV12-3 or TRBV12-4 to TRBJ2-6; D is unresolved. Trimming took off 6 bases at V and 0 bases at J, with 12 bases between the two ends. The CDR3 covers 16 residues. In nucleotides, the CDR3 is TGTGCCAGCAGCTCCTCAGGCTCCTCTGGGGCCAACGTCCTGACTTTC. This translates into CASSSSGSSGANVLTF.

The table lists this clonotype with many counts. The genes are TRBV10-3 and TRBJ2-1; no reliable D call. Germline V gives CDR1 ENHRY, CDR2 SYGVKD. The germline V and J ends were trimmed by 4 bases and 6 bases, with 16 bases remaining between them. There are 15 residues in the CDR3. CDR3 nucleotide sequence: TGTGCCATCAGTGGGGCTAAGGGAAAGGGCAATGAGCAGTTCTTC. Translation: CAISGAKGKGNEQFF.

This clonotype showed up just a few times. The genes are TRBV3-1 and TRBJ1-2, with 10 positions matching TRBD1. The J segment lost 4 bases and the V segment lost 4 bases, leaving 3 bases of the junction unmatched. The CDR3 consists of 14 residues. The V gene's germline CDR1 is LGHDT and CDR2 YNNKEL (reference sequence). CDR3 amino acids: CASSPGTGAYGYTF. The DNA for the CDR3 is TGTGCCAGCAGCCCCGGGACAGGGGCCTATGGCTACACCTTC.

V and J are TRBV9 and TRBJ2-3; 7 bases line up with TRBD1. The CDR3 spans 14 residues. Germline lookup yields CDR1 SGDLS and CDR2 YYNGEE. Trimming at V came to 4 bases and at J to 2 bases, leaving 4 bases not matched to a gene. The CDR3: CASSKTGSTDTQYF. CDR3 DNA sequence: TGTGCCAGCAGCAAGACAGGGTCCACAGATACGCAGTATTTT.

The V gene is TRBV6-4, the J gene TRBJ2-3; 9 bases align to TRBD2. Germline V gene lookup returns CDR1 MRHNA and CDR2 SNTAGT. There are 14 residues in the CDR3. V lost 0 bases, J lost 6 bases, and 1 base stayed unmatched. The CDR3 nucleotides read TGTGCCAGCAGTGACTCTAGCGGGGGCGATACGCAGTATTTT. This sequence encodes CASSDSSGGDTQYF.

This clonotype has a count of ten or more. This chain joins TRBV5-6 and TRBJ1-3; 8 bases line up with TRBD1. The CDR3 sequence is 16 residues long. V shed 4 bases, J shed 0 bases, and the junction held 6 bases outside the gene matches. The germline V gene has CDR1 SGHDT and CDR2 YYEEEE. This CDR3 is CASSPGQASSGNTIYF. CDR3 nucleotides: TGTGCCAGCAGCCCGGGACAGGCAAGCTCTGGAAACACCATATATTTT.

The table lists this clonotype with a few counts. J is TRBJ2-1 and V is TRBV5-1, with 13 nucleotides matching TRBD2. CDR3 length equals 16 residues. Per the germline V gene, CDR1 is SGHRS and CDR2 is YFSETQ. V lost 0 bases to trimming and J lost 9 bases; unmatched junction nucleotides: 6. The CDR3 DNA is TGCGCCAGCAGCTTGGCTGGACTAGCGGGGGTTCCTGAGCAGTTCTTC. This codes for CASSLAGLAGVPEQFF.

This rearrangement joins TRBV29-1 to TRBJ1-4; D not resolved. Germline V gives CDR1 SQVTM, CDR2 ANQGSEA. Trimming removed 6 bases at V and 5 bases at J, with 13 bases between. The CDR3 runs 13 residues. The CDR3 sequence: CSVPSPENEKLFF. The CDR3 region has the DNA TGCAGCGTCCCTAGCCCTGAAAATGAAAAACTGTTTTTT.

This clonotype occurred a few times. This chain connects TRBV12-3 or TRBV12-4 to TRBJ1-2, with 9 nucleotides matching TRBD1. Trimming at V came to 5 bases and at J to 7 bases, leaving 11 bases not matched to a gene. The CDR3 has 15 residues. The CDR3 DNA reads TGTGCCAGCAGTCCCTCCGGGACAGGGTCTATTGGCTACACCTTC. Translated: CASSPSGTGSIGYTF.

The rearrangement joins TRBV27 to TRBJ1-1; D gene uncertain. The CDR3 loop spans 12 amino acids. Germline CDR1 is MNHEY and CDR2 is SMNVEV (reference sequence). Trimming shortened V by 2 bases and J by 7 bases, and 8 bases separated the two germline ends. The CDR3 coding sequence is TGTGCCAGCAGTTTAGCAGGTCGTGAAGCTTTCTTT. Encoded protein: CASSLAGREAFF.

This clonotype was counted between two and nine times. V usage is TRBV11-2 and J usage is TRBJ2-2; no definite D call. V was cut by 4 bases and J by 8 bases, with 8 bases left in between. Germline V CDR1 and CDR2: SGHAT, FQNNGV. This CDR3 is built from 12 residues. CDR3: CASSSTGGELFF. The CDR3 DNA is TGTGCCAGCAGCTCAACCGGAGGGGAGCTGTTTTTT.